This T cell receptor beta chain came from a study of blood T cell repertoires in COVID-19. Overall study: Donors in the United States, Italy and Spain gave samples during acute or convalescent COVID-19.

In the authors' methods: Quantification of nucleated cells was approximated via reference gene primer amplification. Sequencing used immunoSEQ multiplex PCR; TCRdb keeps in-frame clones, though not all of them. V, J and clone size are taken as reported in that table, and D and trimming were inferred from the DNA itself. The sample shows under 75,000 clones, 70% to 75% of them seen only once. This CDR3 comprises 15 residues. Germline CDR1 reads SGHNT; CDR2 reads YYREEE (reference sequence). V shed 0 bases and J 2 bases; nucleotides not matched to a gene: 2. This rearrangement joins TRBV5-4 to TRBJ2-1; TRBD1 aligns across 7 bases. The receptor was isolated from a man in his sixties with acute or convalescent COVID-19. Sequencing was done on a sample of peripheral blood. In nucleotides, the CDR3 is TGTGCCAGCAGCTTGGCCCAGGGGGCCTACAATGAGCAGTTCTTC. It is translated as CASSLAQGAYNEQFF.